These 10 T cell receptor beta chains share one sample of origin, sequenced in a study of T-cell reconstitution after alpha-beta-depleted transplantation in children. This sample's TCRbeta library carried unique molecular identifier barcodes. One entry per CDR3 protein results from TCRdb running MiXCR on the PCR reads. Of 350,000 to 500,000 distinct CDR3 sequences listed, 43% are singletons. The sample here was PBMCs, taken before TCRalphabeta/CD19-depleted stem cell transplant. Receptor source: a girl aged 2 to 10 with aplastic anemia, due to receive a stem cell transplant.

V and J are TRBV6-1 and TRBJ1-4; D unresolved. CDR1 is MNHNS, CDR2 SASEGT, per germline. The CDR3 contains 13 residues. The germline V and J ends were trimmed by 6 bases and 8 bases, with 13 bases remaining between them. The CDR3: CASRGNSGEKLFF. CDR3 in DNA: TGTGCCAGCAGGGGTAACAGTGGAGAAAAACTGTTTTTT.

The chain recombines TRBV20-1 with TRBJ2-7, with 7 bases fitting TRBD2. With V trimmed by 3 bases and J by 6 bases, 5 bases remained unmatched. This CDR3 has 12 residues. Germline assignment: CDR1 DFQATT and CDR2 SNEGSKA (reference sequence). CDR3 sequence (DNA): TGCAGTGCTAGGCCAAGCGGGGCCGAGCAGTACTTC. Translation gives CSARPSGAEQYF.

This clonotype was detected once. The chain recombines TRBV7-9 with TRBJ2-7; 8 bases map to TRBD2. This CDR3 region has 15 residues. V dropped 4 bases and J dropped 5; count of bases not matched to a gene: 10. Germline V lookup: CDR1 SEHNR, CDR2 FQNEAQ (reference sequence). CDR3 residues: CASSSSEREFHEQYF. In nucleotides, the CDR3 is TGTGCCAGCAGCTCGAGCGAGCGGGAGTTCCACGAGCAGTACTTC.

The chain employs TRBV5-1 and TRBJ2-1; the match to TRBD2 covers 13 bases. CDR1 is SGHRS and CDR2 is YFSETQ in the germline V gene. The CDR3 runs to 13 residues. With V trimmed by 4 bases and J by 8 bases, 0 bases remained unmatched. In DNA form, the CDR3 reads TGCGCCAGCAGCACTAGCGGGGGGGATGAGCAGTTCTTC. It specifies CASSTSGGDEQFF. Looking up the rest from reference TRBV5-1 and TRBJ2-1 gives the full variable domain: KAGVTQTPRYLIKTRGQQVTLSCSPISGHRSVSWYQQTPGQGLQFLFEYFSETQRNKGNFPGRFSGRQFSNSRSEMNVSTLELGDSALYLCASSTSGGDEQFFGPGTRLTVL.

The chain carries TRBV29-1 and TRBJ2-2; TRBD2 matches 8 bases. Germline CDR1 reads SQVTM; CDR2 reads ANQGSEA. This CDR3 has 14 amino acids. V gave up 6 bases and J gave up 5 bases; unmatched junction bases: 8. This CDR3 is CSVRSGSGTGELFF. In nucleotides, the CDR3 is TGCAGCGTACGAAGCGGGAGTGGGACCGGGGAGCTGTTTTTT.

This clonotype occurred many times. The gene calls are TRBV12-3 or TRBV12-4 and TRBJ1-1; 7 nucleotides align to TRBD1. CDR3 length: 15 residues. The V segment lost 4 bases and the J segment 5 bases; nucleotides outside the gene matches: 10. The CDR3 protein is CASSSLRQGRTEAFF. CDR3 nucleotides: TGTGCCAGCAGTTCGCTGAGACAGGGTAGGACTGAAGCTTTCTTT.

The genes are TRBV6-5 and TRBJ2-5; no firm D call. Germline CDR1 is MNHEY and CDR2 is SVGAGI. Trimming cost V 2 bases and J 5 bases, with 18 bases left between them. The CDR3 is 16 amino acids. CDR3 residues: CASSYGLVAGVETQYF. CDR3 DNA sequence: TGTGCCAGCAGTTACGGTTTGGTGGCTGGTGTCGAGACCCAGTACTTC.

There are many counts of this clonotype. The chain links TRBV9 to TRBJ2-3; 7 bases line up with TRBD1. Unmatched junction bases numbered 5, after V lost 3 bases and J lost 1 base. The CDR3 is made up of 15 amino acids. Germline CDR1 SGDLS, CDR2 YYNGEE. The CDR3 reads CASSETGYGTDTQYF. The CDR3 region has the DNA TGTGCCAGCAGCGAGACAGGGTACGGCACAGATACGCAGTATTTT.

CDR3 sequence (DNA): TGTGCCAGCAAAAGCGGAGCGAACACCGGGGAGCTGTTTTTT. Its translation: CASKSGANTGELFF. The chain carries TRBV2 and TRBJ2-2; possible D gene TRBD2, 5 bases. CDR1 and CDR2 from the germline V gene are SNHLY and FYNNEI. The ends were cut back, 7 bases at V and 0 bases at J, with 9 bases in the middle. CDR3 length: 14 residues.

V usage is TRBV15 and J usage is TRBJ2-1; D not certain. From germline, CDR1 is LNHNV and CDR2 YYDKDF (reference sequence). Trimming stripped 8 bases from V and 4 bases from J, with 6 bases between. CDR3 size: 11 residues. CDR3: CATLGYNEQFF. The CDR3 nucleotides read TGTGCCACCCTCGGATACAATGAGCAGTTCTTC.